This TCR beta chain was sequenced for a study of spatial heterogeneity in lung cancer. The germline V gene has CDR1 SNHLY and CDR2 FYNNEI. This CDR3 has 14 residues. Trimming left V 4 bases short and J 5 bases short, with 15 bases between. The sample's time point: sample taken at primary tumor resection. Extraction of whole RNA from tumor, nontumor lung or frozen PBMC preceded unsorted sequencing. TCRdb reprocessed the 5' RACE reads with MiXCR, giving one entry per CDR3 protein. Among more than 80,000 distinct CDR3 sequences listed, 10% to 15% were seen once. The receptor was isolated from a male donor with early-stage non-small cell lung cancer. Sequencing was performed on PBMCs, taken at surgery. The J gene is TRBJ2-7, the V gene TRBV2; D is possibly TRBD1 (6 bases). The DNA of the CDR3 is TGTGCCAGCAGTGGAATTGGACAGACCCACGAGCAGTACTTC. This gives the protein CASSGIGQTHEQYF.